This entry concerns a single TCR beta chain. Its target is not known. The CDR3 covers 18 residues. V was pared by 1 base and J by 1 base, with 6 bases of the junction left unmatched. The germline CDR1 and CDR2 sequences are ENHRY and SYGVKD. The entry originates in a study of OX40 agonist ivuxolimab in advanced cancers. In the study overall: Clinicians treated patients with ivuxolimab, an agonistic anti-OX40 (CD134) antibody.

Study-level findings and limits: Some patients who did not respond also had low normalized T-cell clonal expansion.

The repertoire was sequenced with immunoSEQ multiplex PCR; TCRdb's copy has only in-frame clones and lacks some. The sample has tens of thousands of clones; about 81% are singletons. The receptor was isolated from an adult with an advanced solid tumor such as melanoma, head and neck, liver or kidney cancer. The sequencing here drew on CD4+ or CD8+ T cells sorted from blood, taken in a trial of the OX40 agonist ivuxolimab. The chain links TRBV10-3 to TRBJ2-1; 11 bases map to TRBD2. The CDR3 here is CAISEFMGTSGSYNEQFF. CDR3 coding DNA: TGTGCCATCAGTGAGTTCATGGGGACTAGCGGTTCCTACAATGAGCAGTTCTTC.